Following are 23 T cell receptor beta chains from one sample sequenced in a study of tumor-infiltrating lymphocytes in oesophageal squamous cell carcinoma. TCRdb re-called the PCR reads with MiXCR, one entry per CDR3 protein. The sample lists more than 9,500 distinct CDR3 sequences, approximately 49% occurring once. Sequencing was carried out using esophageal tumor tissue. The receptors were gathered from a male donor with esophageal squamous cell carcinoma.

CDR3 loop: CASSESLADTQYF. In DNA, the CDR3 is TGCGCCAGCAGTGAGTCTTTGGCAGATACGCAGTATTTT. The chain combines TRBV10-1 with TRBJ2-3; D remains ambiguous. With 0 bases removed from V and 4 bases from J, the gap between germline ends came to 5 bases. CDR1 is WNHNN, CDR2 SYGVQD, per germline (reference sequence). CDR3 length: 13 residues.

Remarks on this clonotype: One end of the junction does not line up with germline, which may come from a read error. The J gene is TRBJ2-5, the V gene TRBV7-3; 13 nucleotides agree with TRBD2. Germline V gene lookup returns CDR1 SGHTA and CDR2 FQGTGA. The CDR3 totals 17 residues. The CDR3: CVSSETPGLAGRETQYF. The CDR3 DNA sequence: TGTGTCAGCAGCGAAACTCCGGGACTAGCGGGAAGAGAGACCCAGTACTTC.

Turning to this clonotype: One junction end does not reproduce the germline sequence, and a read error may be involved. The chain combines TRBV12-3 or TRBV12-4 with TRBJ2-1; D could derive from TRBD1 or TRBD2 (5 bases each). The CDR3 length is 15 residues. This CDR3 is CASCTSGTSHNEQFF. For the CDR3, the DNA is TGTGCCAGCTGCACTTCGGGGACCTCCCACAATGAGCAGTTCTTC.

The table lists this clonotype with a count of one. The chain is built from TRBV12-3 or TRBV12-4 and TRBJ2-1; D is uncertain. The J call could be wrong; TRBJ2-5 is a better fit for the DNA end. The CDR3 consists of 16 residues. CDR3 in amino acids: CASSLGFAALQETQYF. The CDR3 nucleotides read TGTGCCAGCAGTTTAGGCTTTGCGGCTCTCCAAGAGACCCAGTACTTC.

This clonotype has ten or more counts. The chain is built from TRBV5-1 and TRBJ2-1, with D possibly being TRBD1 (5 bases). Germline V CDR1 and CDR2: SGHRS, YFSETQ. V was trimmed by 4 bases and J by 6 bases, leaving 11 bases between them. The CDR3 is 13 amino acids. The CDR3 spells CASSTQVSNEQFF. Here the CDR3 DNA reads TGCGCCAGCAGCACACAGGTGTCCAATGAGCAGTTCTTC.

The CDR3 region has the DNA TGTGCCAGCAGCTTATTTGGAAGCAATCAGCCCCAGCATTTT. Translating it yields CASSLFGSNQPQHF. This chain uses TRBV7-2 with TRBJ1-5; no firm D call. The V gene lost 2 bases and the J gene lost 1 base, with 6 bases spanning the gap. CDR3 length equals 14 residues. Germline CDR1 and CDR2: SGHTA and FQGNSA.

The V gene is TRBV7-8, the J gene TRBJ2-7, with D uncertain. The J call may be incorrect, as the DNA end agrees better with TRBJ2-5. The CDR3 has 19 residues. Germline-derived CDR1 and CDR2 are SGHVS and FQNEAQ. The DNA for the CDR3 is TGTGCCAGCAGCCACCCGACCCACCTCGACACGCAGTACCAAGAGACCCAGTACTTC. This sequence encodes CASSHPTHLDTQYQETQYF.

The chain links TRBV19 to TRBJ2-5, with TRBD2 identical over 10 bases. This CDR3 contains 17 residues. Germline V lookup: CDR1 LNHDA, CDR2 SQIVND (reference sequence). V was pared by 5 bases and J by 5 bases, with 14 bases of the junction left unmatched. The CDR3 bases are TGTGCCAGTAGTCCCTGGGGGGCTAGCGGGAGATGGGAGACCCAGTACTTC. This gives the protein CASSPWGASGRWETQYF.

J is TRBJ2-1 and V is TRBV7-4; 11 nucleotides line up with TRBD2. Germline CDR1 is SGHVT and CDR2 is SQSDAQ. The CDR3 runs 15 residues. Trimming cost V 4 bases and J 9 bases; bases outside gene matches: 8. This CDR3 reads CASSSTSGVLGEQFF. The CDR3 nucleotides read TGTGCCAGCAGCTCGACTAGCGGGGTATTGGGTGAGCAGTTCTTC.

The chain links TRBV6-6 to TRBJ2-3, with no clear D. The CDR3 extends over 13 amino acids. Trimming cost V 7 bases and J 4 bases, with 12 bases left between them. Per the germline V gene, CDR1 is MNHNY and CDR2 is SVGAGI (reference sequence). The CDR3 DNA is TGTGCCAGCACTTTGGCGCCCGCAGATACGCAGTATTTT. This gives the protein CASTLAPADTQYF.

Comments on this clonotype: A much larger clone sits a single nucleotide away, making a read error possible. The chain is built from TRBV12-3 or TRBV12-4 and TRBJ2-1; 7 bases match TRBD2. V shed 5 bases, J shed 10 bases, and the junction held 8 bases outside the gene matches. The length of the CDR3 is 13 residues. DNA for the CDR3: TGTGCCAGCAGTGGTCCGGGAGGCAGGGAGCAGTTCTTC. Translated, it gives CASSGPGGREQFF.

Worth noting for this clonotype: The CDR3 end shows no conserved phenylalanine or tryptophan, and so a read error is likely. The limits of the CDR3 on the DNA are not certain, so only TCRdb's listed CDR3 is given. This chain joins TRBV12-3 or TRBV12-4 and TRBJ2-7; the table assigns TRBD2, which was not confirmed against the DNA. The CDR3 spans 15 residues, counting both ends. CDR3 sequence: CASSLAVRREQFFGS.

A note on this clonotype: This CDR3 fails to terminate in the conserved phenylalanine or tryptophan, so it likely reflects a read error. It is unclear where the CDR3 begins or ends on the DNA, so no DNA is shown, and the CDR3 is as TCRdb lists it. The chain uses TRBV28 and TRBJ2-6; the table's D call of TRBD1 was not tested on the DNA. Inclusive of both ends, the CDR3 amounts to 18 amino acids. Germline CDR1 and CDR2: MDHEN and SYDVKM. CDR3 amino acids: CAVPPGQGTPLHGYTFGS.

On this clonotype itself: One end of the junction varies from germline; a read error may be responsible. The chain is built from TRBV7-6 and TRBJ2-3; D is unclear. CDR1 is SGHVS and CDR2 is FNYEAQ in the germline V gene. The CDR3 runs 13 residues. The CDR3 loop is CASSYHSSDTQYF. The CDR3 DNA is TGTGCTAGCAGCTATCATAGCTCAGATACGCAGTATTTT.

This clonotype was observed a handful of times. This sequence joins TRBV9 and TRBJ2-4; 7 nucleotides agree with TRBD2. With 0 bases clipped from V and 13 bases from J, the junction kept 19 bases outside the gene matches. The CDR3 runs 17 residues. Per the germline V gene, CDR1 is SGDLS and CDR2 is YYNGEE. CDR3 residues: CASSVVSLAVSYNEQYF. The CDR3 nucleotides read TGTGCCAGCAGCGTAGTATCGCTAGCGGTCTCCTACAATGAGCAGTACTTC.

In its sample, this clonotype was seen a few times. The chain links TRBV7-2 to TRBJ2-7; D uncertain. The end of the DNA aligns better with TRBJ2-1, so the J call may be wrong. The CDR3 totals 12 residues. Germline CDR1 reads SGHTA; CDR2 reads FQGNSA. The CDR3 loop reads CASSLRMHEQFF. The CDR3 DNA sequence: TGTGCCAGCAGCTTAAGGATGCACGAGCAGTTCTTC.

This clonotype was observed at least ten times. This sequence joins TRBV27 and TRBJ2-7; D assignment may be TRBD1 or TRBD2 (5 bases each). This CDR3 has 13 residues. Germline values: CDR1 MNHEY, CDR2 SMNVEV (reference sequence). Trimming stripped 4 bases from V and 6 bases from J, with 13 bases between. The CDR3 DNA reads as TGTGCCAGCAGTTATGGGGGAAGGAGCGAGCAGTACTTC. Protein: CASSYGGRSEQYF.

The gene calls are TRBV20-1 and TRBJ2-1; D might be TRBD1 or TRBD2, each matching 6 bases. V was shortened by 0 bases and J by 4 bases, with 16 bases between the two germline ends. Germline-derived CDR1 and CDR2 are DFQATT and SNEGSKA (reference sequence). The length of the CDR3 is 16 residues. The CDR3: CSARDLGGAGYNEQFF. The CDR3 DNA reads TGCAGTGCTAGAGATCTGGGGGGCGCGGGGTACAATGAGCAGTTCTTC.

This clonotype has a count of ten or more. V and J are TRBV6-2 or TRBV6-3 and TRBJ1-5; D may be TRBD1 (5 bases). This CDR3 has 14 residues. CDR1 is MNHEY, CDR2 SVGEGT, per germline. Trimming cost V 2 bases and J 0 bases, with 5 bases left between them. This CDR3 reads CASSYGGSNQPQHF. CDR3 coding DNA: TGTGCCAGCAGTTACGGGGGTAGCAATCAGCCCCAGCATTTT.

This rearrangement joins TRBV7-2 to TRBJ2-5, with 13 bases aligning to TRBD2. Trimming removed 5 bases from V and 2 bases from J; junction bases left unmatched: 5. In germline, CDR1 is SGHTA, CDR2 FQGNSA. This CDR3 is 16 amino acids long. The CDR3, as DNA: TGTGCCAGCAGCCTCGGACTAGCGGGAGATCAAGAGACCCAGTACTTC. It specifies CASSLGLAGDQETQYF. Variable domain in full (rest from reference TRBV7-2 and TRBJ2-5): GAGVSQSPSNKVTEKGKDVELRCDPISGHTALYWYRQSLGQGLEFLIYFQGNSAPDKSGLPSDRFSAERTGGSVSTLTIQRTQQEDSAVYLCASSLGLAGDQETQYFGPGTRLLVL.

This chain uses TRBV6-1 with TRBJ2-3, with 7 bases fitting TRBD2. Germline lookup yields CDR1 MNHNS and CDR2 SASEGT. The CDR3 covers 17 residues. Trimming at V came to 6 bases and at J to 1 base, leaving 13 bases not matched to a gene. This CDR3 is CASSLMVVAGGTDTQYF. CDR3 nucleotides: TGTGCCAGCAGCCTAATGGTGGTAGCGGGTGGCACAGATACGCAGTATTTT.

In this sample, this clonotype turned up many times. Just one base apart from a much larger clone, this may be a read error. Here the CDR3 DNA reads TGTGCCAGCAGCTTAAAGGTAGCGGGAGGGCCCAATGAGCAGTACTTC. Translating it yields CASSLKVAGGPNEQYF. The chain carries TRBV7-3 and TRBJ2-7; the match to TRBD2 covers 11 bases. J gave up 7 bases and V 1 base, and 9 bases lay outside the gene matches. Germline V gene sequence: CDR1 SGHTA, CDR2 FQGTGA. The CDR3 contains 16 residues.

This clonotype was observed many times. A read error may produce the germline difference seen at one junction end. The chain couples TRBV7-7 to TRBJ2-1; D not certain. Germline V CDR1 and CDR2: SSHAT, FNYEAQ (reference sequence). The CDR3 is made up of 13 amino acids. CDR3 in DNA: TGTGCTAGCAGCTTAGAATCCAACAATGAGCAGTTCTTC. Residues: CASSLESNNEQFF.